What follows are 23 T cell receptor beta chains derived from one specimen sequenced in a study of blood T cell repertoires in COVID-19 (dated by TCRdb to 2020 to 2022). Library prep was done by the immunoSEQ multiplex PCR assay. This is the immuneACCESS table as TCRdb keeps it, with only in-frame sequences that have V and J called. A part of the clones is gone; compared with another copy, unresolved V genes explain less than half, and the rest is unexplained. The sample profile shows 90,000 to 120,000 clones; under 75% of them were found once. The ten top clones hold 5% to 6.5% of the sample. What was sequenced was peripheral blood. The receptors were gathered from a man older than 75 with acute or convalescent COVID-19.

The chain employs TRBV2 and TRBJ2-2; 10 nucleotides agree with TRBD2. Germline V gene data show CDR1 as SNHLY and CDR2 as FYNNEI. V dropped 2 bases and J dropped 5; count of bases not matched to a gene: 2. This CDR3 is 15 amino acids long. CDR3 sequence (DNA): TGTGCCAGCAGTGAAAGTAGCGGGAGGACCGGGGAGCTGTTTTTT. Translated: CASSESSGRTGELFF.

The chain combines TRBV6-5 with TRBJ1-1, with D perhaps TRBD1 (6 bases). V lost 4 bases to trimming and J lost 0 bases, with 12 bases between them. Germline lookup yields CDR1 MNHEY and CDR2 SVGAGI. The CDR3 totals 15 residues. As DNA, the CDR3 is TGTGCCAGCAGTTCCATGACAGGAATGAACACTGAAGCTTTCTTT. Encoded protein: CASSSMTGMNTEAFF.

The rearrangement joins TRBV18 to TRBJ2-5; tentatively, D is TRBD1 (6 bases). Germline CDR1 KGHSH, CDR2 LQKENI. This CDR3 is built from 13 residues. V dropped 2 bases and J dropped 3 bases, with 7 bases sitting between them. The CDR3 coding sequence is TGTGCCAGCTCACCAAGGACAGAAGAGACCCAGTACTTC. This sequence encodes CASSPRTEETQYF.

This chain uses TRBV6-2 or TRBV6-3 with TRBJ2-2; TRBD1 matches at 8 bases. Unmatched junction bases numbered 4, after V lost 2 bases and J lost 5 bases. CDR3 size: 15 residues. Germline CDR1 is MNHEY and CDR2 is SVGEGT. The DNA of the CDR3 is TGTGCCAGCAGTTACCCCACAGGGGGAACCGGGGAGCTGTTTTTT. It translates to CASSYPTGGTGELFF.

This clone was recorded a few times. The germline gene is not matched at one end of the junction; a read error may be the cause. The chain links TRBV5-4 to TRBJ2-3; unclear D gene. The CDR3 is made up of 13 amino acids. Germline V gives CDR1 SGHNT, CDR2 YYREEE (reference sequence). DNA for the CDR3: TGTGCCAGCGGCTTCGCAGGAACAGATACGCAGTATTTT. Translation gives CASGFAGTDTQYF.

The chain couples TRBV7-2 to TRBJ1-3; D gene ambiguous. Trimming took off 2 bases at V and 2 bases at J, with 7 bases between the two ends. Germline V lookup: CDR1 SGHTA, CDR2 FQGNSA. This CDR3 spans 14 amino acids. The CDR3: CASSLLEAGNTIYF. The CDR3 DNA reads as TGTGCCAGCAGCTTACTTGAGGCTGGAAACACCATATATTTT.

This clone was detected only a few times. This rearrangement joins TRBV15 to TRBJ2-1; 8 bases are shared with TRBD2. Germline lookup yields CDR1 LNHNV and CDR2 YYDKDF (reference sequence). This CDR3 is built from 11 residues. J was trimmed by 10 bases and V by 7 bases; bases with no gene match: 3. Here the CDR3 reads CATTGGREQFF. CDR3 DNA sequence: TGTGCCACCACGGGGGGGCGGGAGCAGTTCTTC.

This chain links TRBV5-4 with TRBJ1-2, with D uncertain. CDR1 is SGHNT and CDR2 is YYREEE in the germline V gene (reference sequence). There are 13 residues in the CDR3. The V end was cut by 0 bases, the J end by 6 bases, with 9 bases between. The chain's CDR3 is CASSLGLRDGYTF. The CDR3 nucleotides read TGTGCCAGCAGCTTGGGTCTACGGGATGGCTACACCTTC. The full variable domain, its missing parts supplied by reference TRBV5-4 and TRBJ1-2, is ETGVTQSPTHLIKTRGQQVTLRCSSQSGHNTVSWYQQALGQGPQFIFQYYREEENGRGNFPPRFSGLQFPNYSSELNVNALELDDSALYLCASSLGLRDGYTFGSGTRLTVV.

In this sample, this clone turned up once. The V call is TRBV2, the J call TRBJ2-6, with 11 positions matching TRBD1. The V and J ends lost 4 bases and 2 bases, in that order; junction bases with no gene match: 1. Germline V gives CDR1 SNHLY, CDR2 FYNNEI. The CDR3 totals 16 residues. The CDR3 nucleotides read TGTGCCAGCAGTGGGACAGGGGGCGCTGGGGCCAACGTCCTGACTTTC. Amino acid sequence: CASSGTGGAGANVLTF.

V is TRBV14 and J is TRBJ2-7, with 7 bases fitting TRBD2. The germline gives CDR1 SGHDN, CDR2 FVKESK. V dropped 4 bases and J dropped 5; count of bases not matched to a gene: 14. This CDR3 contains 16 residues. The CDR3 reads CASSPLKGGSPHEQYF. CDR3 nucleotide sequence: TGTGCCAGCAGCCCCCTCAAAGGCGGGAGTCCCCACGAGCAGTACTTC.

This chain uses TRBV7-3 with TRBJ1-1; D remains ambiguous. Germline V gene data show CDR1 as SGHTA and CDR2 as FQGTGA. V was shortened by 0 bases and J by 1 base, with 9 bases between the two germline ends. The CDR3 spans 15 residues. DNA for the CDR3: TGTGCCAGCAGCTTAACGAGGCGGGGGAACACTGAAGCTTTCTTT. Its protein is CASSLTRRGNTEAFF.

A few counts support this clone. The chain links TRBV2 to TRBJ1-5; D is unresolved. Trimming took 7 bases from V and 1 from J, leaving 11 bases between them. CDR1 and CDR2 (germline): SNHLY, FYNNEI. The CDR3 runs 14 residues. CDR3 nucleotides: TGTGCCAGCACCCCTATGGGCAGCAATCAGCCCCAGCATTTT. Its protein product is CASTPMGSNQPQHF.

This clone was seen ten or more times. V and J are TRBV11-2 and TRBJ2-7, with unresolved D. This CDR3 has 13 amino acids. Per germline, CDR1 SGHAT and CDR2 FQNNGV. V dropped 1 base and J dropped 6 bases, with 10 bases sitting between them. As DNA, the CDR3 is TGTGCCAGCAGCTTAGGCTTCTCGGGCGAGCAGTACTTC. Translated, it gives CASSLGFSGEQYF. The full variable domain, with the rest looked up from reference TRBV11-2 and TRBJ2-7, is EAGVAQSPRYKIIEKRQSVAFWCNPISGHATLYWYQQILGQGPKLLIQFQNNGVVDDSQLPKDRFSAERLKGVDSTLKIQPAKLEDSAVYLCASSLGFSGEQYFGPGTRLTVT.

This clone came up once. CDR3 DNA: TGTGCCAGCAGCGACCCCGGCAGGGGGTTTCCCCCAGGTGTTGAGACCCAGTACTTC. Its protein product is CASSDPGRGFPPGVETQYF. This chain links TRBV7-8 with TRBJ2-5; the match to TRBD1 covers 7 bases. CDR3 size: 19 residues. Unmatched junction bases numbered 23, after V lost 5 bases and J lost 5 bases. The germline gives CDR1 SGHVS, CDR2 FQNEAQ. The whole variable domain, filled in from reference TRBV7-8 and TRBJ2-5, reads GAGVSQSPRYKVAKRGQDVALRCDPISGHVSLFWYQQALGQGPEFLTYFQNEAQLDKSGLPSDRFFAERPEGSVSTLKIQRTQQEDSAVYLCASSDPGRGFPPGVETQYFGPGTRLLVL.

The V call is TRBV28, the J call TRBJ1-4; perhaps TRBD1 as D (6 bases). CDR3 length: 13 residues. The V end was cut by 8 bases, the J end by 4 bases, with 11 bases between. Germline CDR1 is MDHEN and CDR2 is SYDVKM. The CDR3, as DNA: TGTGCCAGCGAGCCGGACAGTAATGAAAAACTGTTTTTT. Protein product: CASEPDSNEKLFF. Looking up the rest from reference TRBV28 and TRBJ1-4 gives the full variable domain: DVKVTQSSRYLVKRTGEKVFLECVQDMDHENMFWYRQDPGLGLRLIYFSYDVKMKEKGDIPEGYSVSREKKERFSLILESASTNQTSMYLCASEPDSNEKLFFGSGTQLSVL.

The chain carries TRBV10-3 and TRBJ1-5; unclear D gene. CDR3 length equals 15 residues. Trimming stripped 0 bases from V and 1 base from J, with 7 bases between. CDR1 is ENHRY and CDR2 is SYGVKD in the germline V gene. CDR3 nucleotide sequence: TGTGCCATCAGTGAGTCAGGAGGGAGCAATCAGCCCCAGCATTTT. This translates into CAISESGGSNQPQHF.

V gene TRBV7-9 combines with J gene TRBJ2-2, with TRBD1 matching 8 bases. Germline-derived CDR1 and CDR2 are SEHNR and FQNEAQ (reference sequence). The CDR3 spans 16 residues. V was clipped by 1 base and J by 6 bases; unmatched bases: 7. CDR3 DNA sequence: TGTGCCAGCAGCTTAGACAGGGGGACCGGAGCCGGGGAGCTGTTTTTT. Translation: CASSLDRGTGAGELFF.

The J gene is TRBJ1-5, the V gene TRBV2; the D is unclear. CDR3 length equals 14 residues. CDR1 is SNHLY, CDR2 FYNNEI, per germline. Between the trimmed V and J ends, which lost 6 bases and 4 bases, there was a span of 13 bases. CDR3 in amino acids: CASRGERANQPQHF. CDR3 bases: TGTGCCAGCAGGGGAGAGAGGGCGAATCAGCCCCAGCATTTT.

The V gene is TRBV18, the J gene TRBJ1-1; 7 bases align to TRBD1. This CDR3 has 15 amino acids. Germline CDR1 and CDR2: KGHSH and LQKENI. Germline trimming cut 5 bases from V and 1 base from J; bases unmatched to any gene: 7. CDR3 protein: CASSIDREANTEAFF. The CDR3 bases are TGTGCCAGCTCAATCGACAGGGAGGCGAACACTGAAGCTTTCTTT.

In nucleotides, the CDR3 is TGCGCCAGCAGCCAAGATAAACAGGGGGTTGGCTACACCTTC. Protein sequence: CASSQDKQGVGYTF. The V call is TRBV4-3, the J call TRBJ1-2; 8 positions match TRBD1. The V segment lost 0 bases and the J segment 7 bases; nucleotides outside the gene matches: 4. Germline loops: CDR1 LGHNA, CDR2 YSLEER. The CDR3 runs 14 residues.

The rearrangement uses TRBV24-1 and TRBJ2-1; 9 positions agree with TRBD2. The CDR3 contains 14 residues. CDR1 is KGHDR, CDR2 SFDVKD, per germline. V dropped 5 bases and J dropped 8; count of bases not matched to a gene: 6. Here the CDR3 DNA reads TGTGCCACCAGTGGAAGCGGGAGGAGCGATGAGCAGTTCTTC. Its translation: CATSGSGRSDEQFF.

The rearrangement uses TRBV7-2 and TRBJ1-2, with D perhaps TRBD1 (6 bases). CDR1 is SGHTA, CDR2 FQGNSA, per germline. The CDR3 sequence is 14 residues long. Trimming left V 7 bases short and J 7 bases short, with 19 bases between. The CDR3: CASTPRGRGTGYTF. In nucleotides, the CDR3 is TGTGCCAGCACTCCCAGAGGCAGGGGTACTGGCTACACCTTC.

The J gene is TRBJ2-4, the V gene TRBV19; TRBD2 matches at 9 bases. Germline V gives CDR1 LNHDA, CDR2 SQIVND (reference sequence). CDR3 length equals 17 residues. J gave up 2 bases and V 5 bases, and 10 bases lay outside the gene matches. The CDR3 DNA follows: TGTGCCAGTAGTGTCGGGACTAGCCGACGAACCAAAAACATTCAGTACTTC. Its translation: CASSVGTSRRTKNIQYF.